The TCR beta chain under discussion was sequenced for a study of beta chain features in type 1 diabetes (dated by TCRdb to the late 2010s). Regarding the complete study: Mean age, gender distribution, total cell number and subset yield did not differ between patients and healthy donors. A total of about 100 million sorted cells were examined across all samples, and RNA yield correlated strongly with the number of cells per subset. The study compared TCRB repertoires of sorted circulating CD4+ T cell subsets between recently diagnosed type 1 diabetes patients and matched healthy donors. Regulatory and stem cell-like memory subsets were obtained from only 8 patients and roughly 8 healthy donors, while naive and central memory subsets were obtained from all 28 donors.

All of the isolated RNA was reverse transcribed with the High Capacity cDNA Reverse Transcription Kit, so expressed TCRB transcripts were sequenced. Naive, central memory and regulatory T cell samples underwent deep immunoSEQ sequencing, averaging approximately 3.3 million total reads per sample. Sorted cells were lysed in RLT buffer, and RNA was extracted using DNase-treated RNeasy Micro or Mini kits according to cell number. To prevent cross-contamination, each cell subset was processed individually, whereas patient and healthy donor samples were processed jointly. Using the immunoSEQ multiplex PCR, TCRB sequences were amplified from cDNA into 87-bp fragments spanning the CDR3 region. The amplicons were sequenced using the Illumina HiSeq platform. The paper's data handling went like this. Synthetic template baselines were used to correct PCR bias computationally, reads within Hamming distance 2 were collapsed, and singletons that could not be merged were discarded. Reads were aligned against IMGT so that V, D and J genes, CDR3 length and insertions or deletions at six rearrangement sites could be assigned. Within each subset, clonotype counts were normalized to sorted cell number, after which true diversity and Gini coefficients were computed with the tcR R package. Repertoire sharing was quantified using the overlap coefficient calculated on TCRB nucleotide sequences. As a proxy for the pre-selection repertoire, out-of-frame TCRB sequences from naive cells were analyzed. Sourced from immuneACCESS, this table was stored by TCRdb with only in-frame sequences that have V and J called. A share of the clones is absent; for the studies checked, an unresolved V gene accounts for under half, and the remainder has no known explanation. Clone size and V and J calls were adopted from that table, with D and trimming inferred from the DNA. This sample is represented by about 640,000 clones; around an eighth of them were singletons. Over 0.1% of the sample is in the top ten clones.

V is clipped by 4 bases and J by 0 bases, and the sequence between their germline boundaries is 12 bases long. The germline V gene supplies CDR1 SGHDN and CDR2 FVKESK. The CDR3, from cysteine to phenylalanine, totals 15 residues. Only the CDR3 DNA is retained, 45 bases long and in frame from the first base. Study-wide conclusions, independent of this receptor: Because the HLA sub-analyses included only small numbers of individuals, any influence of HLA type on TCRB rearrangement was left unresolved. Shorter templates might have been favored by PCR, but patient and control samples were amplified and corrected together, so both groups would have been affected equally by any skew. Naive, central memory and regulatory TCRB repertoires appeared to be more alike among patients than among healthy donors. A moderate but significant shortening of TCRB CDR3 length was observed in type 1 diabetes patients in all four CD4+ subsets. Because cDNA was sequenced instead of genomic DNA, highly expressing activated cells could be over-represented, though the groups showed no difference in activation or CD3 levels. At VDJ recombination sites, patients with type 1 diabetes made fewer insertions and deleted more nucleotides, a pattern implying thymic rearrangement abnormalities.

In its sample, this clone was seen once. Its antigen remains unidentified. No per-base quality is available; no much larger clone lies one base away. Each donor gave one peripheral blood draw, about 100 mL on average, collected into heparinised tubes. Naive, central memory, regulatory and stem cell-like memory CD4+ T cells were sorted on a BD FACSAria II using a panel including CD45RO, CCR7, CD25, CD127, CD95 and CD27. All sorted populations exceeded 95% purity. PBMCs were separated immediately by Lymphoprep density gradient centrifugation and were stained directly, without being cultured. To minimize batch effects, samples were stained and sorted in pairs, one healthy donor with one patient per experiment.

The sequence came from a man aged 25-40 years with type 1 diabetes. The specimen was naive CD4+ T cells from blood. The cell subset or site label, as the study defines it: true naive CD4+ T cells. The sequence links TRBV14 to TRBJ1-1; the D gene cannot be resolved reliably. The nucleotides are TGTGCCAGCAGCCGTCTGGGATCTCTGAACACTGAAGCTTTCTTT. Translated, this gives CASSRLGSLNTEAFF.